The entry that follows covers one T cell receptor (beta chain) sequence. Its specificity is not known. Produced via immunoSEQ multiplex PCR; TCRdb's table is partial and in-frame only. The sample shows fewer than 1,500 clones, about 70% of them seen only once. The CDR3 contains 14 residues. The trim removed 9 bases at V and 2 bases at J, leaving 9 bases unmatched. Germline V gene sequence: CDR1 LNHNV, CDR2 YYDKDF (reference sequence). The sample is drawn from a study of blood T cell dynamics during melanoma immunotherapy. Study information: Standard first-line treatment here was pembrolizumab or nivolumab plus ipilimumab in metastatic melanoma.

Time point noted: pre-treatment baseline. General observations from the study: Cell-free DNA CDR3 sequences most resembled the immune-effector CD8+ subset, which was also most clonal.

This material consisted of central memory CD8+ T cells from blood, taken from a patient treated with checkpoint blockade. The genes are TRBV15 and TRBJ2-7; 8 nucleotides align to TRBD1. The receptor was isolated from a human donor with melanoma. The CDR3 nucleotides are TGTGCCACGAAGGTCGGGACAGGAGCCTACGAGCAGTACTTC. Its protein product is CATKVGTGAYEQYF.